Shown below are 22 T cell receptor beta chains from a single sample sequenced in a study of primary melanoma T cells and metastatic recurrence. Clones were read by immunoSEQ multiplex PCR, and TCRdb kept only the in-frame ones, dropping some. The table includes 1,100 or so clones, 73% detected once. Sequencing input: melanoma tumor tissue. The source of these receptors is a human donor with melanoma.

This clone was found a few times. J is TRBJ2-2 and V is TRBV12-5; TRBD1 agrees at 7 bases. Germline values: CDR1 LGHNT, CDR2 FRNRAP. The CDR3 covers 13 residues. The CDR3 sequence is CASTRQGTGELFF. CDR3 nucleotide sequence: TGTGCCAGCACCAGACAGGGTACCGGGGAGCTGTTTTTT.

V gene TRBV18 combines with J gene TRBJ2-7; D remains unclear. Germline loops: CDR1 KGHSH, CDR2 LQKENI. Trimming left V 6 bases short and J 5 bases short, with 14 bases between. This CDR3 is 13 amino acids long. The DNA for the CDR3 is TGTGCCAGCTCTCTTAGTACTATCGACGAGCAGTACTTC. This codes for CASSLSTIDEQYF.

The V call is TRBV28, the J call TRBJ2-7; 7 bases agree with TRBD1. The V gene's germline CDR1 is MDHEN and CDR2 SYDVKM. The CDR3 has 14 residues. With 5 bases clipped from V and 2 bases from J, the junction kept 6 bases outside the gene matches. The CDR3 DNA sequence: TGTGCCAGCAGTGGAACAGGGGAGACCTACGAGCAGTACTTC. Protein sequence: CASSGTGETYEQYF.

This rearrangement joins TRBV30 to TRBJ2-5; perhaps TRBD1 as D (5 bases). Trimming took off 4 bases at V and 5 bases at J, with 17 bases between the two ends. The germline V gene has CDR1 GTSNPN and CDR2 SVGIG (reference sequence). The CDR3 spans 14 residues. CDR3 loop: CAWKVGLPGETQYF. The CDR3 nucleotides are TGTGCCTGGAAAGTTGGGCTACCAGGGGAGACCCAGTACTTC.

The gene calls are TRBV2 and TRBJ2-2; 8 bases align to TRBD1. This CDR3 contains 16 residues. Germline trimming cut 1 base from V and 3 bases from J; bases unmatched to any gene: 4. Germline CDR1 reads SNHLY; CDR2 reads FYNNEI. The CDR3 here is CASSEGTGMYTGELFF. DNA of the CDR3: TGTGCCAGCAGTGAAGGGACAGGGATGTACACCGGGGAGCTGTTTTTT.

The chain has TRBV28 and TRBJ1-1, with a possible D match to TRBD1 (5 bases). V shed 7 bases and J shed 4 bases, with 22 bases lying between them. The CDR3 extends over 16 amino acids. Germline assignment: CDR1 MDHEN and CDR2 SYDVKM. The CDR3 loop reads CASNSPGGTHGTEAFF. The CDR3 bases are TGTGCCAGCAATTCCCCCGGGGGGACGCACGGCACTGAAGCTTTCTTT.

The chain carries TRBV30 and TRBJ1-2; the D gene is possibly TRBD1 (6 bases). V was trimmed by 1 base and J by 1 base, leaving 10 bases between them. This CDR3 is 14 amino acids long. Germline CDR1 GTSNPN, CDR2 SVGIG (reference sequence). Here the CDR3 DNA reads TGTGCCTGGAGTGATCCCAGGGGTAACTATGGCTACACCTTC. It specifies CAWSDPRGNYGYTF.

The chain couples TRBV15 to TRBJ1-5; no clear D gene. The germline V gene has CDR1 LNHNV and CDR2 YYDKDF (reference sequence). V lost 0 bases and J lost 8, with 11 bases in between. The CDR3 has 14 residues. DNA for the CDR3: TGTGCCACCAGCAGAGATTCGGGCAGTGAGCCCCAGCATTTT. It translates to CATSRDSGSEPQHF.

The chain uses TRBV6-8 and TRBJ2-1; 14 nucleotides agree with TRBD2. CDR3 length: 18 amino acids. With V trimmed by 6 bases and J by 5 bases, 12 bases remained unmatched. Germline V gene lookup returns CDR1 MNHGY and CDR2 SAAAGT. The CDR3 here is CASSSQPGLAGAHNEQFF. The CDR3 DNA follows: TGTGCCAGCAGCTCCCAACCGGGACTAGCGGGGGCTCACAATGAGCAGTTCTTC.

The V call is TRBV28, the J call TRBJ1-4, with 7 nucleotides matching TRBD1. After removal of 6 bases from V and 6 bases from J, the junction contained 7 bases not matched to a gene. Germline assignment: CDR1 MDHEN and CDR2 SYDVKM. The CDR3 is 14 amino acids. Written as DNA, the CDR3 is TGTGCCAGCAGGTCGACAGGGCGAGATGAAAAACTGTTTTTT. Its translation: CASRSTGRDEKLFF.

In nucleotides, the CDR3 is TGTGCCAGCTCACCTGAGGGTGGTCCGGGCACTGAAGCTTTCTTT. It codes for CASSPEGGPGTEAFF. The chain uses TRBV18 and TRBJ1-1; D is undetermined. The CDR3 consists of 15 residues. Germline loops: CDR1 KGHSH, CDR2 LQKENI. The V gene lost 3 bases and the J gene lost 4 bases, with 15 bases spanning the gap.

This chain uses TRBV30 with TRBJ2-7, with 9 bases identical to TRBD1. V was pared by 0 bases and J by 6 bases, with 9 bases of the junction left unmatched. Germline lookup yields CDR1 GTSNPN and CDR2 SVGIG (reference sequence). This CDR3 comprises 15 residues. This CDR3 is CAWSVGGTGSREQYF. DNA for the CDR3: TGTGCCTGGAGTGTAGGGGGGACAGGGAGTCGCGAGCAGTACTTC. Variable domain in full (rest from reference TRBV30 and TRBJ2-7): SQTIHQWPATLVQPVGSPLSLECTVEGTSNPNLYWYRQAAGRGLQLLFYSVGIGQISSEVPQNLSASRPQDRQFILSSKKLLLSDSGFYLCAWSVGGTGSREQYFGPGTRLTVT.

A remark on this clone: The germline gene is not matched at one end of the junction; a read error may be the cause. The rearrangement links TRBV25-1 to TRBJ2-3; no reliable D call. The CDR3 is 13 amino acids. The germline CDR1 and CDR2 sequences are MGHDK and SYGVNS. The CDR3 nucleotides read TGTGTCAGCGAGGACCCTTCTTTAGATACGCAGTATTTT. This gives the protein CVSEDPSLDTQYF. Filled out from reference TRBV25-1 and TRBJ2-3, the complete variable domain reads EADIYQTPRYLVIGTGKKITLECSQTMGHDKMYWYQQDPGMELHLIHYSYGVNSTEKGDLSSESTVSRIRTEHFPLTLESARPSHTSQYLCVSEDPSLDTQYFGPGTRLTVL.

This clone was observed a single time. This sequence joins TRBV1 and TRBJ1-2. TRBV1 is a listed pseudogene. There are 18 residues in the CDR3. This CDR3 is CASSPVIRGTNSNYGYTF. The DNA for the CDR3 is TGCGCCAGCAGCCCCGTCATCCGGGGCACCAACTCTAACTATGGCTACACCTTC.

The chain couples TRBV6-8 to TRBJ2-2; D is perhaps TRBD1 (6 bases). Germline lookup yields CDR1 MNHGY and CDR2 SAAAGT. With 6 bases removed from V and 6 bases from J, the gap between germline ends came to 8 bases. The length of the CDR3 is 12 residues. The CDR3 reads CASRQGSGELFF. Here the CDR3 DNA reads TGTGCCAGCAGGCAGGGGTCCGGGGAGCTGTTTTTT.

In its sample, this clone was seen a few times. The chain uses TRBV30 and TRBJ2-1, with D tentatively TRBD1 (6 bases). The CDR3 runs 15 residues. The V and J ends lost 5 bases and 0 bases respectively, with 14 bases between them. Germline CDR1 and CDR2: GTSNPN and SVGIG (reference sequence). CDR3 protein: CAWFRGRSSYNEQFF. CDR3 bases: TGTGCCTGGTTCAGGGGCCGCAGCTCCTACAATGAGCAGTTCTTC.

The CDR3 region has the DNA TGTGCCAGCTCCAGGCGGGGGCTCGATGAAAAACTGTTTTTT. Protein sequence: CASSRRGLDEKLFF. The rearrangement joins TRBV6-8 to TRBJ1-4, with D possibly TRBD1 on 6 matching bases. Germline CDR1 is MNHGY and CDR2 is SAAAGT. Trimming shortened V by 8 bases and J by 6 bases, and 16 bases separated the two germline ends. The length of the CDR3 is 14 residues.

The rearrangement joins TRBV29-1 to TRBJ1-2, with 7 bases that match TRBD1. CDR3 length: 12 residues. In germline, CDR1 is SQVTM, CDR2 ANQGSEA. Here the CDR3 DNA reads TGCACCTCGGGGGACAGAGACTATGGCTACACCTTC. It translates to CTSGDRDYGYTF. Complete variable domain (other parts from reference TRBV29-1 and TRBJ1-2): SAVISQKPSRDICQRGTSLTIQCQVDSQVTMMFWYRQQPGQSLTLIATANQGSEATYESGFVIDKFPISRPNLTFSTLTVSNMSPEDSSIYLCTSGDRDYGYTFGSGTRLTVV.

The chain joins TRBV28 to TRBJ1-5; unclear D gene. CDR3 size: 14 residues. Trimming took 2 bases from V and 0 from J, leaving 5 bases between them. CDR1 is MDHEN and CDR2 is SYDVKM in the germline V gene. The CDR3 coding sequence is TGTGCCAGCAGTTTACCTATTAGCAATCAGCCCCAGCATTTT. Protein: CASSLPISNQPQHF.

As DNA, the CDR3 is TGTGCCAGCAGTGCACTTAAAACCGGGGAGCTGTTTTTT. It is translated as CASSALKTGELFF. The J gene is TRBJ2-2, the V gene TRBV6-8, with unresolved D. Germline CDR1 and CDR2: MNHGY and SAAAGT. This CDR3 has 13 residues. V lost 5 bases and J 5 bases, leaving 9 bases between the germline ends.

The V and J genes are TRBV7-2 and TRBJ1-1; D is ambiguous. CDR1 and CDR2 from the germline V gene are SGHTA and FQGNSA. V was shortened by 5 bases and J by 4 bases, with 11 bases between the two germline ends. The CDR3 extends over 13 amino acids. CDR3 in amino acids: CASSLRLGTEAFF. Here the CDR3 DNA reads TGTGCCAGCAGCCTGAGGTTGGGCACTGAAGCTTTCTTT.

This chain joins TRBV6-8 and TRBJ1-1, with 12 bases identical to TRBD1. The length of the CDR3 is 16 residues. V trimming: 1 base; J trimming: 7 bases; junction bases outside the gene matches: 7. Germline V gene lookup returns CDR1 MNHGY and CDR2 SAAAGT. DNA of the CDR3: TGTGCCAGCAGTTACTTCACCGGGACAGGGGGCGGTGAAGCTTTCTTT. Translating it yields CASSYFTGTGGGEAFF.